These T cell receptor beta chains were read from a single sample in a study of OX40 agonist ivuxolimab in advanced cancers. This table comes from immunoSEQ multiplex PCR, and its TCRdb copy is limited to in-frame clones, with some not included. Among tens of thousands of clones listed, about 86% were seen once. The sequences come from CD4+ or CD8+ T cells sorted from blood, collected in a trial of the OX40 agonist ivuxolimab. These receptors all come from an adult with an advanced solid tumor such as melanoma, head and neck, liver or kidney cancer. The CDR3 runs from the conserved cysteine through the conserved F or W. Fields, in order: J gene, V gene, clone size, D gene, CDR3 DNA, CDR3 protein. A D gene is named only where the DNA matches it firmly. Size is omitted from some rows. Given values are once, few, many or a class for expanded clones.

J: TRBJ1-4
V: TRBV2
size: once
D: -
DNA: TGTGCCAGCAGGGACCAGGGTGGTCGCGAAAAACTGTTTTTT
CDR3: CASRDQGGREKLFF

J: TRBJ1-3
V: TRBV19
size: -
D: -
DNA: TGTGCCAGTAAGGAGGAAGATTTCTCCGGAAACACCATATATTTT
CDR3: CASKEEDFSGNTIYF

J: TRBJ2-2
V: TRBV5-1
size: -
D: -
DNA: TGCGCCAGCAGCAAAAAACAGGACGCCGTCTGGCTTTCCGGGGAGCTGTTTTTT
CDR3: CASSKKQDAVWLSGELFF

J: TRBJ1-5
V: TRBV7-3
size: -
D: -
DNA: TGTGCCAGCAGCTTAAGAAATCCGGTAGGTAATCAGCCCCAGCATTTT
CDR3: CASSLRNPVGNQPQHF

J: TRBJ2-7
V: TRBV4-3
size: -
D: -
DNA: TGCGCCAGCAGCCAAGATTTTCCCGGGCCCTCCTACGAGCAGTACTTC
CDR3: CASSQDFPGPSYEQYF

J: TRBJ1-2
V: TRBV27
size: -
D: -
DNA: TGTGCCAGCAGCCCCAGACCAAGTGGGTTTCACTATGGCTACACCTTC
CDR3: CASSPRPSGFHYGYTF

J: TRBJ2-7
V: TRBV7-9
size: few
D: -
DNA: TGTGCCAGCAGCGGACTTCCAACCCCCGGGCAGTACTTC
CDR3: CASSGLPTPGQYF

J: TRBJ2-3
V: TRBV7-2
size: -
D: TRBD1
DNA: TGTGCCAGCAGCCGGGACAGGGGAGGGAATACGCAGTATTTT
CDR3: CASSRDRGGNTQYF

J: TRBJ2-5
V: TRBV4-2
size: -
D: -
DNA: TGTGCCAGCAGCCTAGGGGAGGGACAGGAAGAGACCCAGTACTTC
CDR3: CASSLGEGQEETQYF

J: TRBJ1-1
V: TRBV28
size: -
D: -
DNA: TGTGCCAGCAGTTTATTAACACTAGGACAGTTGGACACTGAAGCTTTCTTT
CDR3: CASSLLTLGQLDTEAFF

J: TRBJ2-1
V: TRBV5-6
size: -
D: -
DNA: TGTGCCAGCAGCTTGAAGGAAAGGACCCACAATGAGCAGTTCTTC
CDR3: CASSLKERTHNEQFF

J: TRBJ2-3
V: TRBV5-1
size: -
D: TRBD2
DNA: TGCGCCAGCAGCGTGGCCCCGGGACTAGCGGGGGGGGCAATCACAGATACGCAGTATTTT
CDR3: CASSVAPGLAGGAITDTQYF

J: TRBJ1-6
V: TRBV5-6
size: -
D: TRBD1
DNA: TGTGCCAGCAGCCAGGAAACAGGGGAAGGTGATTCACCCCTCCACTTT
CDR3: CASSQETGEGDSPLHF

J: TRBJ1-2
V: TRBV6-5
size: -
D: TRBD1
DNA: TGTGCCAGCAGTTCAACTACCGGGACAGGGTACTATGGCTACACCTTC
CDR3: CASSSTTGTGYYGYTF

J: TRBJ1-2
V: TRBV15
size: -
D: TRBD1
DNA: TGTGCCACCAGCGGACCGTCACACAGGGGGGCCTATGGCTACACCTTC
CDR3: CATSGPSHRGAYGYTF

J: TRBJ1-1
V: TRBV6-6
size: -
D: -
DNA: TGTGCCAGCACCCCGGCCCCCGGGAGCACTGAAGCTTTCTTT
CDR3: CASTPAPGSTEAFF

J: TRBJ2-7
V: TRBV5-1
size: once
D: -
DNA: TGCGCCAGCAGCTTGGTTCATAGTGGAGCGGGTAATTACGAGCAGTACTTC
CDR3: CASSLVHSGAGNYEQYF

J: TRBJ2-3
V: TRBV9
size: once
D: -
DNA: TGTGCCAGCAGTTGGACAGGAGGGGGCACAGATACGCAGTATTTT
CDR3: CASSWTGGGTDTQYF

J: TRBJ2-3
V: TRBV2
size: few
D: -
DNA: TGTGCCAGCACGGTACGGCAGGCAGCAGGTGCGCAGTATTTT
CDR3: CASTVRQAAGAQYF

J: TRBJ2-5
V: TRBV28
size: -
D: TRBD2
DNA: TGTGCCAGCAGTATCAGCGGGGAAGAGACCCAGTACTTC
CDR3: CASSISGEETQYF

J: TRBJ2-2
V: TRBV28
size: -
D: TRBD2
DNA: TGTGCCAGCATCCTGGGGGGGAGCGCCGGGGAGCTGTTTTTT
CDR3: CASILGGSAGELFF

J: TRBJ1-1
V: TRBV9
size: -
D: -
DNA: TGTGCCAGCAGCGTGGGTTGGGGAGAAGCTTTCTTT
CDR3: CASSVGWGEAFF

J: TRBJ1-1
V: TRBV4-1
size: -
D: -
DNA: TGCGCCAGCAGCCAAGTTGCCCTGGGGGGGTCTACTGAAGCTTTCTTT
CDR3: CASSQVALGGSTEAFF

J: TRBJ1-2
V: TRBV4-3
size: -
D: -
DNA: TGCGCCAGCAGCCAAGATCTCGGGGGCGCAAACTATGGCTACACCTTC
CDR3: CASSQDLGGANYGYTF

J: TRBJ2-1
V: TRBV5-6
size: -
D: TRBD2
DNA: TGTGCCAGCAGCTTATCCCTTCTCATAGCGGGGAGTAGCTATGAGCAGTTCTTC
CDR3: CASSLSLLIAGSSYEQFF

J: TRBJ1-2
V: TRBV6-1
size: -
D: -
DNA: TGTGCCAGCAGCCAGACACCAGAGATCTATGGCTACACCTTC
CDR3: CASSQTPEIYGYTF

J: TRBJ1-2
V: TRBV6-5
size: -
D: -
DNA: TGTGCCAGCAGTGAATCCGGGACAGGCTACACCTTC
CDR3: CASSESGTGYTF

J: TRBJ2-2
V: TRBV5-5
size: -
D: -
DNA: TGTGCCAGCAGCACCCCCACCGGGGAGCTGTTTTTT
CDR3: CASSTPTGELFF